This T cell receptor (beta chain) was identified during a study of blood T cell repertoires in COVID-19. For the study at large: The samples span acute and convalescent COVID-19 from the United States, Italy and Spain. T cells, B-cell-depleted T cells, or PBMCs provided the cDNA or gDNA that served as material.

The CDR3 is 13 residues long. Germline CDR1 is SGHAT and CDR2 is FQNNGV. Trimming pared 2 bases from V and 3 bases from J, leaving 7 bases between. As originally analysed: By means of reference gene primer amplification, nucleated cell counts were estimated. Libraries were prepared by immunoSEQ multiplex PCR; TCRdb keeps only in-frame clonotypes and omits some of them. V and J calls and clone size are those listed in that table; D and trimming were worked out from the DNA. This table has some 150,000 clones, more than 85% appearing once. The sequenced sample consisted of peripheral blood. V is TRBV11-2 and J is TRBJ1-1; no reliable D call. The source of this sequence is a woman older than 75 in a cohort sampled during active or convalescent COVID-19. Here the CDR3 reads CASSLYEYTEAFF. In nucleotides, the CDR3 is TGTGCCAGCAGCTTATATGAGTACACTGAAGCTTTCTTT.